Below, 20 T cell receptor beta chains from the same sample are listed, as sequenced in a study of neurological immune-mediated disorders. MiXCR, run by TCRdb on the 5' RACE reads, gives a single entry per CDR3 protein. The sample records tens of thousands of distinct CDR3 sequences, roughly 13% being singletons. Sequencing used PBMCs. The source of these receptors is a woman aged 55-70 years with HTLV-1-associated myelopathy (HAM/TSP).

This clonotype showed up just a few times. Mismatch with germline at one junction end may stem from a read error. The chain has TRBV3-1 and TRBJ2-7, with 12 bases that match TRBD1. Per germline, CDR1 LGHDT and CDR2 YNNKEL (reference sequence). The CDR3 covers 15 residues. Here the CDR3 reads CVSSPGDRGPYEQYF. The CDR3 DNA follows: TGTGTCAGCAGCCCTGGGGACAGGGGGCCCTACGAGCAGTACTTC.

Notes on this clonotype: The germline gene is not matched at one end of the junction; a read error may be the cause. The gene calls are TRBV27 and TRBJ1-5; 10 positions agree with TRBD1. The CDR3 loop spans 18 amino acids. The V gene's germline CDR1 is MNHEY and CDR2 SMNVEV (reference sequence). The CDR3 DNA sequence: TGTGTCAGCAGTTTTCGTGTGACAGGGGGCCTCAGCAATCAGCCCCAGCATTTT. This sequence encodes CVSSFRVTGGLSNQPQHF.

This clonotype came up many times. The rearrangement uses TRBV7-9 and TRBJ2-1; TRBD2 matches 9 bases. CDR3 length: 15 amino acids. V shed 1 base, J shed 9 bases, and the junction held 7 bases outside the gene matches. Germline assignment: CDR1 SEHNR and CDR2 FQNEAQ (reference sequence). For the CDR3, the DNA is TGTGCCAGCAGCTTAGGGCGGGAGGGTCTGCGTGAGCAGTTCTTC. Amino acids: CASSLGREGLREQFF. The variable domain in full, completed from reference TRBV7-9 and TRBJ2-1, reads DTGVSQNPRHKITKRGQNVTFRCDPISEHNRLYWYRQTLGQGPEFLTYFQNEAQLEKSRLLSDRFSAERPKGSFSTLEIQRTEQGDSAMYLCASSLGREGLREQFFGPGTRLTVL.

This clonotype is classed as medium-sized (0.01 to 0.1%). DNA for the CDR3: TGTGCCACCGGCACTGCCGGGACACCCCAAGAGACCCAGTACTTC. Amino acids: CATGTAGTPQETQYF. The gene calls are TRBV7-2 and TRBJ2-5; D perhaps matches TRBD1 (6 bases). The length of the CDR3 is 15 residues. Germline lookup yields CDR1 SGHTA and CDR2 FQGNSA. The germline V and J ends were trimmed by 10 bases and 1 base, with 19 bases remaining between them.

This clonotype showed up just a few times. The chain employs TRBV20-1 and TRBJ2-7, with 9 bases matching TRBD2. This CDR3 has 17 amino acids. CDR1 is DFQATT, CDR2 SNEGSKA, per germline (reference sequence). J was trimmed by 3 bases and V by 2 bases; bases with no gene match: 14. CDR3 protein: CSARPREGVLNLYEQYF. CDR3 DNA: TGCAGTGCTAGACCGCGGGAGGGCGTCCTTAATCTCTACGAGCAGTACTTC.

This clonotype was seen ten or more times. The CDR3 reads CSARDRRALTYEQYF. CDR3 sequence (DNA): TGCAGTGCTAGAGACAGGAGGGCGTTAACCTACGAGCAGTACTTC. The J gene is TRBJ2-7, the V gene TRBV20-1, with D maybe TRBD2 (6 bases). V shed 0 bases and J shed 2 bases, with 14 bases lying between them. The germline V gene encodes CDR1 DFQATT and CDR2 SNEGSKA (reference sequence). There are 15 residues in the CDR3.

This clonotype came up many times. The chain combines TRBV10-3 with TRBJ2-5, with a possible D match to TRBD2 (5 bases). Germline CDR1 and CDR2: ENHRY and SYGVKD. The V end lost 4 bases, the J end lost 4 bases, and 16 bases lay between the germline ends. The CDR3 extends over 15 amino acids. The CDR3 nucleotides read TGTGCCATCAGTGTGAGGACTCATTGGGGAGAGACCCAGTACTTC. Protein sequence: CAISVRTHWGETQYF.

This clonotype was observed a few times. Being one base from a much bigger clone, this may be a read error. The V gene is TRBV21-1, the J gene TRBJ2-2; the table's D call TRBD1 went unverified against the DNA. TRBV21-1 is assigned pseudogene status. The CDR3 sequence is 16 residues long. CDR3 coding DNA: TGTGCCAGCAGCAAAGGGACAGGCTTTGGGAGCGGGGAGCTGTTTTTT. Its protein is CASSKGTGFGSGELFF.

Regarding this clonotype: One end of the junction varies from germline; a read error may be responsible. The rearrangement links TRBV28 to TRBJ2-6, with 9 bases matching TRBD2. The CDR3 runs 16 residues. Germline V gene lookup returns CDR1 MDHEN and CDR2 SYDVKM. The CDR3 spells CSSSLAGVGGTNVLTF. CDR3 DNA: TGTTCCAGCAGCTTAGCGGGAGTGGGAGGGACCAACGTCCTGACTTTC.

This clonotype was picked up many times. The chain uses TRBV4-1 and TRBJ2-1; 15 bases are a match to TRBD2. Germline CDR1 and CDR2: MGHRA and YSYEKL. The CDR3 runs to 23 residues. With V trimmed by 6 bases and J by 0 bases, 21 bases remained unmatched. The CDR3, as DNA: TGCGCCAGCAGTCTATACAAACTGGGAGGACTAGCGGGAGGGCTGGTCTCCTACAATGAGCAGTTCTTC. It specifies CASSLYKLGGLAGGLVSYNEQFF.

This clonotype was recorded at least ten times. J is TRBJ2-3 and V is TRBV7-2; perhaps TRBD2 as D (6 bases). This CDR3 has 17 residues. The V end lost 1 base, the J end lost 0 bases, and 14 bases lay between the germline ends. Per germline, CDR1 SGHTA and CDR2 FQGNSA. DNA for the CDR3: TGTGCCAGCAGCTTAGATCCCAGCGGGCTGAGCACAGATACGCAGTATTTT. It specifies CASSLDPSGLSTDTQYF. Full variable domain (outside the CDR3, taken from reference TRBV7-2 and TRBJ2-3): GAGVSQSPSNKVTEKGKDVELRCDPISGHTALYWYRQSLGQGLEFLIYFQGNSAPDKSGLPSDRFSAERTGGSVSTLTIQRTQQEDSAVYLCASSLDPSGLSTDTQYFGPGTRLTVL.

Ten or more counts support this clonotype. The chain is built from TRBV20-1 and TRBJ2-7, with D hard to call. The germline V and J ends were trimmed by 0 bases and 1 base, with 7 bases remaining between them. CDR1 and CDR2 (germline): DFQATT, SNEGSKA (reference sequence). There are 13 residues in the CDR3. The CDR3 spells CSAREGASYEQYF. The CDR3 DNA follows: TGCAGTGCTAGAGAAGGAGCTTCCTACGAGCAGTACTTC.

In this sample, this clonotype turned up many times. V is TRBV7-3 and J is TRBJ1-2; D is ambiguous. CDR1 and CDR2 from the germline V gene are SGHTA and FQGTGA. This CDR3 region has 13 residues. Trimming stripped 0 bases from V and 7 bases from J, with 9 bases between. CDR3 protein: CASSLTGSGGYTF. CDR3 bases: TGTGCCAGCAGCTTAACGGGGAGCGGTGGCTACACCTTC.

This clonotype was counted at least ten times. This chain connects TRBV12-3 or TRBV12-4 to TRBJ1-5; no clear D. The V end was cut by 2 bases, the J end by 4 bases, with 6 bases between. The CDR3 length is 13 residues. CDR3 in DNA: TGTGCCAGCAGTTTATACGGGAATCAGCCCCAGCATTTT. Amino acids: CASSLYGNQPQHF.

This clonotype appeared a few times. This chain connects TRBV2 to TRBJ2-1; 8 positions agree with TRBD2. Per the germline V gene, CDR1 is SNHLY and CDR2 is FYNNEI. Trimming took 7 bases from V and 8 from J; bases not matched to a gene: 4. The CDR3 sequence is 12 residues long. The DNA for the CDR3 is TGTGCCAGCACCGGGACTAGACATGAGCAGTTCTTC. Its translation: CASTGTRHEQFF.

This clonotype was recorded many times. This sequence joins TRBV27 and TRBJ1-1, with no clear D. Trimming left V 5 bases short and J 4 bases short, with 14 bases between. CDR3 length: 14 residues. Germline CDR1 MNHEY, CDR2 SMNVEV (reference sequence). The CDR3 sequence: CASSGRLGGTEAFF. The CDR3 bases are TGTGCCAGCAGTGGCCGACTAGGAGGCACTGAAGCTTTCTTT.

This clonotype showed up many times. DNA of the CDR3: TGTGCCATCAGCGTGCGCAATGAGCAGTTCTTC. This sequence encodes CAISVRNEQFF. This chain uses TRBV10-3 with TRBJ2-1; D not resolved. Trimming stripped 6 bases from V and 6 bases from J, with 6 bases between. The CDR3 is 11 amino acids. Germline V lookup: CDR1 ENHRY, CDR2 SYGVKD.

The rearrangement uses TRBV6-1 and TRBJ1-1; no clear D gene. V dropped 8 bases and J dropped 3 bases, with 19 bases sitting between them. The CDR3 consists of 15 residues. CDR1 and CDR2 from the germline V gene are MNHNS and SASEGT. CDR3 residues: CASSSERVGDTEAFF. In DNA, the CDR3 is TGTGCCAGCTCGAGCGAACGGGTCGGTGACACTGAAGCTTTCTTT.

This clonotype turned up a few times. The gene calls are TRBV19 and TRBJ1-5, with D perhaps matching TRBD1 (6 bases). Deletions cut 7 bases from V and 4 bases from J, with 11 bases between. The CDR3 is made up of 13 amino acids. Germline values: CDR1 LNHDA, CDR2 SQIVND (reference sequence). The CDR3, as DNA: TGTGCCAGTAAGCCAGGGGAGAATCAGCCCCAGCATTTT. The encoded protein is CASKPGENQPQHF.

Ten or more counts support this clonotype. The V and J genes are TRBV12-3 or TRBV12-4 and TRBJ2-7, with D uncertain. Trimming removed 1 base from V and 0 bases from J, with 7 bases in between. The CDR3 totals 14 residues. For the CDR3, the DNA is TGTGCCAGCAGTTTAGAAGGCAGCTCCTACGAGCAGTACTTC. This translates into CASSLEGSSYEQYF.